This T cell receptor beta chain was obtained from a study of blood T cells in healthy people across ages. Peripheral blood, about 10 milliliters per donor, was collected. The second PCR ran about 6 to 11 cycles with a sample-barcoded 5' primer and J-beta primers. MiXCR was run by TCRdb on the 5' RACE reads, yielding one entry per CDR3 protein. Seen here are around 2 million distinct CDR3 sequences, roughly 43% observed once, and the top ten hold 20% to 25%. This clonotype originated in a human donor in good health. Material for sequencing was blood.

The CDR3 bases are TGTGCCAGCAGTCAGGGGGGCTTGTATTCGAGCTCCTACGAGCAGTACTTC. Encoded protein: CASSQGGLYSSSYEQYF. The chain carries TRBV28 and TRBJ2-7; D may be TRBD1 (7 bases). Germline values: CDR1 MDHEN, CDR2 SYDVKM. V was pared by 5 bases and J by 0 bases, with 20 bases between. CDR3 length: 17 amino acids.